These 8 T cell receptor beta chains came from one sample sequenced in a study of cytomegalovirus exposure and HLA in healthy donors. The PCR contained 60 Vbeta and 13 Jbeta primers. Profiled with immunoSEQ multiplex PCR; TCRdb holds only in-frame clones, not every one. The sample shows roughly 140,000 clones, about 74% of them seen only once. The sample comprised PBMCs. The receptors come from a woman between 50 and 59 years old in good health and CMV-seronegative.

In its sample, this clone was seen once. The V and J genes are TRBV27 and TRBJ2-2, with D tentatively TRBD2 (5 bases). CDR1 is MNHEY and CDR2 is SMNVEV in the germline V gene (reference sequence). The CDR3 covers 18 residues. Deletions cut 2 bases from V and 3 bases from J, with 19 bases between. CDR3 DNA sequence: TGTGCCAGCAGTTTAGGCCAGGCCAATCCGAGGGACACCGGGGAGCTGTTTTTT. Its protein is CASSLGQANPRDTGELFF.

This rearrangement joins TRBV6-5 to TRBJ1-5, with 7 bases matching TRBD1. Germline CDR1 and CDR2: MNHEY and SVGAGI. The CDR3 extends over 14 amino acids. The ends lost 5 bases at V and 4 bases at J; junction bases unmatched: 5. CDR3 sequence: CASSPTGANQPQHF. Here the CDR3 DNA reads TGTGCCAGCAGTCCCACAGGGGCGAATCAGCCCCAGCATTTT.

This chain links TRBV6-5 with TRBJ2-1, with 7 bases aligning to TRBD2. The length of the CDR3 is 14 residues. Germline V gene lookup returns CDR1 MNHEY and CDR2 SVGAGI. Trimming at V came to 6 bases and at J to 10 bases, leaving 12 bases not matched to a gene. The chain's CDR3 is CASSQSQRGGEQFF. CDR3 in DNA: TGTGCCAGCAGCCAATCTCAGCGGGGCGGAGAGCAGTTCTTC.

A note on this clone: This CDR3 is also generated by other DNA sequences in the sample. The rearrangement joins TRBV2 to TRBJ1-1, with D possibly being TRBD1 (6 bases). From germline, CDR1 is SNHLY and CDR2 FYNNEI. V was trimmed by 5 bases and J by 0 bases, leaving 7 bases between them. The CDR3 loop spans 13 amino acids. CDR3: CASSTGLNTEAFF. As DNA, the CDR3 is TGTGCCAGCAGTACAGGGTTGAACACTGAAGCTTTCTTT.

J is TRBJ2-3 and V is TRBV27; 11 bases match TRBD1. CDR3 length equals 15 residues. Germline V gene sequence: CDR1 MNHEY, CDR2 SMNVEV (reference sequence). Germline trimming cut 6 bases from V and 4 bases from J; bases unmatched to any gene: 6. CDR3 loop: CASSRTGGRADTQYF. The CDR3 nucleotides are TGTGCCAGCAGCAGGACAGGGGGCCGGGCAGATACGCAGTATTTT.

The J gene is TRBJ2-4, the V gene TRBV6-6, with TRBD1 matching 10 bases. The V gene end was trimmed by 0 bases and the J gene end by 8 bases; junction bases not matched to a gene: 7. CDR1 MNHNY and CDR2 SVGAGI come from the germline V gene (reference sequence). This CDR3 is 16 amino acids long. In DNA, the CDR3 is TGTGCCAGCAGTTACTCGAGGGACAGGGGTCTCTACATTCAGTACTTC. It codes for CASSYSRDRGLYIQYF.

This chain uses TRBV2 with TRBJ2-7; D ambiguous. V was clipped by 4 bases and J by 3 bases, with 7 bases between them. Per germline, CDR1 SNHLY and CDR2 FYNNEI. This CDR3 has 12 residues. The CDR3 DNA sequence: TGTGCCAGCAGTGTGGTAGACTACGAGCAGTACTTC. It yields the protein CASSVVDYEQYF.

As for this clone: The junction departs from germline at one end; a sequencing error may be responsible. The same CDR3 arises from other DNA sequences in this sample as well. The chain recombines TRBV9 with TRBJ2-3; D uncertain. Germline CDR1 SGDLS, CDR2 YYNGEE. CDR3 length: 14 residues. The CDR3 sequence is CASSARPSTDTQYF. The CDR3, as DNA: TGCGCCAGCAGCGCGCGGCCAAGCACAGATACGCAGTATTTT.